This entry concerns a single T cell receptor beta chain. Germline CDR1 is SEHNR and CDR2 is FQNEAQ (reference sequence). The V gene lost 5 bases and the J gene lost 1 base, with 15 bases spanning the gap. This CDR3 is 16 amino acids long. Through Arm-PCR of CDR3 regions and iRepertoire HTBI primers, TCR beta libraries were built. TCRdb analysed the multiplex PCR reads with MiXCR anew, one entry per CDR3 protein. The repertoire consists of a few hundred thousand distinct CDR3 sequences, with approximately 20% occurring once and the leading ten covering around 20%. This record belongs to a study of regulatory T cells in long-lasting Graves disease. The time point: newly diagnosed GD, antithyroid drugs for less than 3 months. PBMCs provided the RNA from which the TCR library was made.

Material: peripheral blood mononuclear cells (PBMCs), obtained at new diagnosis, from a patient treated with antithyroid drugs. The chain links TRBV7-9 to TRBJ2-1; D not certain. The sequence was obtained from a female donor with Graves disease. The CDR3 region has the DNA TGTGCCAGCAGCCAAGTTGCTGCGGATTCCTACAATGAGCAGTTCTTC. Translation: CASSQVAADSYNEQFF. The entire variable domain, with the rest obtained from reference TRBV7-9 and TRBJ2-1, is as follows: DTGVSQNPRHKITKRGQNVTFRCDPISEHNRLYWYRQTLGQGPEFLTYFQNEAQLEKSRLLSDRFSAERPKGSFSTLEIQRTEQGDSAMYLCASSQVAADSYNEQFFGPGTRLTVL.